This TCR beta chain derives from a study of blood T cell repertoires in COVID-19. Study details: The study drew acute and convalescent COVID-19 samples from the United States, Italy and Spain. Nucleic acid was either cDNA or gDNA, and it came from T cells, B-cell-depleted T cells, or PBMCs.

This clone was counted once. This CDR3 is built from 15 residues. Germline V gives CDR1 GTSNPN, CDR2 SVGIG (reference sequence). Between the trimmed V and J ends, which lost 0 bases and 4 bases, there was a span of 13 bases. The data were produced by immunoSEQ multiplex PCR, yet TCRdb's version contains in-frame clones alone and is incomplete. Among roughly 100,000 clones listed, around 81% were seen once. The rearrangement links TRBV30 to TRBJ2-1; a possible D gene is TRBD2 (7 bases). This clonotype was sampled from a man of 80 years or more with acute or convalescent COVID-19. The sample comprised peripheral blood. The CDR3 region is CAWSVVGGGYNEQFF. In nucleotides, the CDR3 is TGTGCCTGGAGTGTTGTGGGAGGGGGGTACAATGAGCAGTTCTTC.